One T cell receptor (beta chain) is described in this entry. Its antigen is unidentified. This likely reflects a read error, since a far larger clone is one base away. Amplification of TCR beta CDR3 from genomic DNA used two-round multiplex PCR. The first round of PCR was done with primers that matched each TRBV and TRBJ gene. TCRdb re-analysed the multiplex PCR reads in MiXCR, keeping a single row per CDR3 protein. This table has about 18,000 distinct CDR3 sequences, about 40% appearing once. The sample is drawn from a study of prognosis after radiotherapy for stage I lung cancer. For the study at large: SBRT radiotherapy used 3 to 5 fractions and a biologically effective dose of at least 100 Gy.

Whole-study findings and limits: The authors reported that TRBV and TRBJ gene usage differed between patients with and without metastases. Tumor specificity of expanded TCR clones went undetermined.

Blood, about 5.8 milliliters, was collected at each of two time points. The CDR3 spans 15 residues. Between the trimmed V and J ends, which lost 5 bases and 2 bases, there was a span of 16 bases. Germline CDR1 and CDR2: MNHGY and SAAAGT. The genes are TRBV6-8 and TRBJ2-7, with TRBD1 as a possible D gene (6 bases). The receptor was derived from a donor over 45 with non-small cell lung cancer. The source material was PBMCs, sampled before or after stereotactic body radiation therapy (not recorded which). CDR3 nucleotide sequence: TGTGCCAGCAGTCCTTGGACAGCCACTCCCTACGAGCAGTACTTC. It yields the protein CASSPWTATPYEQYF.